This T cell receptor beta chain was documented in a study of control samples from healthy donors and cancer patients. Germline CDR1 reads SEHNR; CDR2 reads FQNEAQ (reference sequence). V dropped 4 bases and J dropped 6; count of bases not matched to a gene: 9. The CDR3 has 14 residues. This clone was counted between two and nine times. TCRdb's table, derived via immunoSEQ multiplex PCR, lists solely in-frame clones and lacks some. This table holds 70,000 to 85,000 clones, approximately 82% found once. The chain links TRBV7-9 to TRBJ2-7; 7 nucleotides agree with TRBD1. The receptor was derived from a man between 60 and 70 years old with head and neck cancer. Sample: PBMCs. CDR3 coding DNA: TGTGCCAGCAGCTCCATCGTAGGGGGCGGCGAGCAGTACTTC. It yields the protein CASSSIVGGGEQYF.